The rows below give T cell receptor beta chains drawn from one sample of a study of blood T cell repertoires in COVID-19. The assay was immunoSEQ multiplex PCR, and TCRdb's table has in-frame clones only and misses some. The table shows 250,000 or so clones, with roughly 87% occurring only once. The source material was PBMCs or T cells enriched from blood (not recorded which). The receptors shown here come from a man aged 25 to 45 who had recovered from COVID-19. The CDR3 runs from the conserved cysteine through the conserved F or W. D genes are given only for firm matches. Clone size is not always given. Where it is, it says once, few, many or a class for expanded clones.

J | size | V | D | CDR3 | DNA
TRBJ2-4 | . | TRBV14 | . | CASSQGLNIQYF | TGTGCCAGCAGCCAAGGGCTGAACATTCAGTACTTC
TRBJ2-6 | . | TRBV6-4 | . | CASSDEASGANVLTF | TGTGCCAGCAGTGACGAGGCCTCTGGGGCCAACGTCCTGACTTTC
TRBJ2-7 | . | TRBV3-1/TRBV3-2 | TRBD1 | CASSLNPQGAHEQYF | TGTGCCAGCAGCCTAAATCCACAGGGGGCCCACGAGCAGTACTTC
TRBJ1-3 | . | TRBV18 | . | CASSPYLEASGNTIYF | TGTGCCAGCTCACCCTATTTGGAGGCATCTGGAAACACCATATATTTT
TRBJ2-7 | . | TRBV7-2 | . | CASSSRDSRETYEQYF | TGTGCCAGCAGCTCCCGGGACTCCCGGGAGACCTACGAGCAGTACTTC
TRBJ2-7 | . | TRBV7-9 | TRBD2 | CASSRTSGLSYEQYF | TGTGCCAGCAGCCGGACTAGCGGTCTCTCCTACGAGCAGTACTTC
TRBJ2-1 | . | TRBV7-9 | . | CASSSRRLNSYNEQFF | TGTGCCAGCAGCTCAAGGAGGTTAAACAGTTACAATGAGCAGTTCTTC
TRBJ2-3 | once | TRBV7-9 | . | CASSPRVWSTDTQYF | TGTGCCAGCTCCCCCAGGGTATGGAGCACAGATACGCAGTATTTT
TRBJ1-4 | . | TRBV28 | TRBD1 | CASSLRDRGRREKLFF | TGTGCCAGCAGTTTGCGGGACAGGGGGCGTCGGGAAAAACTGTTTTTT
TRBJ1-3 | . | TRBV4-1 | . | CASSQAKASGNTIYF | TGCGCCAGCAGCCAAGCCAAGGCAAGCGGGAACACCATATATTTT
TRBJ1-6 | . | TRBV27 | TRBD1 | CASTPRDRANSPLHF | TGTGCCAGCACCCCACGGGACAGGGCTAATTCACCCCTCCACTTT
TRBJ1-2 | . | TRBV7-9 | TRBD1 | CASSLSQGAVAGYTF | TGTGCCAGCAGCTTATCACAGGGGGCAGTCGCTGGCTACACCTTC
TRBJ2-1 | . | TRBV4-3 | TRBD1 | CASSLVRDRDEQFF | TGCGCCAGCAGCCTAGTCCGGGACAGGGATGAGCAGTTCTTC
TRBJ1-1 | . | TRBV10-2 | TRBD1 | CASMDRGDTEAFF | TGCGCCAGCATGGACAGGGGGGACACTGAAGCTTTCTTT
TRBJ2-7 | . | TRBV19 | TRBD2 | CASRKLAGDYEQYF | TGTGCCAGTAGAAAACTAGCGGGAGACTACGAGCAGTACTTC
TRBJ2-7 | . | TRBV4-2 | TRBD2 | CASSHPGLVIEQYF | TGTGCCAGCAGCCATCCGGGACTAGTCATCGAGCAGTACTTC
TRBJ2-5 | . | TRBV3-1/TRBV3-2 | TRBD1 | CASSQTDRETQYF | TGTGCCAGCAGCCAGACGGACAGGGAGACCCAGTACTTC
TRBJ2-2 | . | TRBV6-5 | TRBD2 | CASSYRTSGRAGELFF | TGTGCCAGCAGTTACCGGACTAGCGGGAGGGCCGGGGAGCTGTTTTTT
TRBJ2-5 | . | TRBV28 | . | CASSSAARRGTQYF | TGTGCCAGCAGCTCCGCGGCCCGGAGGGGGACCCAGTACTTC
TRBJ1-2 | once | TRBV3-1/TRBV3-2 | TRBD1 | CASSQEFVGAGTDYGYTF | TGTGCCAGCAGCCAAGAGTTTGTTGGAGCCGGGACAGATTATGGCTACACCTTC
TRBJ1-1 | once | TRBV5-1 | . | CASTGQYTEAFF | TGCGCCAGTACAGGACAGTACACTGAAGCTTTCTTT
TRBJ2-1 | . | TRBV11-3 | TRBD2 | CASSPNSGASYNEQFF | TGTGCCAGCAGCCCAAATAGCGGGGCCTCCTACAATGAGCAGTTCTTC
TRBJ2-5 | . | TRBV19 | TRBD1 | CASSIRAGGMETQYF | TGTGCCAGTAGTATCCGGGCAGGGGGAATGGAGACCCAGTACTTC
TRBJ2-3 | . | TRBV7-8 | . | CASSPGTITALRSTDTQYF | TGTGCCAGCAGCCCAGGGACAATCACGGCCCTCCGTAGCACAGATACGCAGTATTTT
TRBJ2-3 | . | TRBV5-1 | . | CASSIVAESTDTQYF | TGCGCCAGCAGCATAGTAGCGGAGAGCACAGATACGCAGTATTTT
TRBJ2-7 | once | TRBV2 | . | CASSEQGVSYEQYF | TGTGCCAGCAGTGAACAGGGTGTGTCTTACGAGCAGTACTTC
TRBJ1-2 | . | TRBV28 | . | CASSSFRACTF | TGTGCCAGCAGTTCATTCAGGGCGTGCACCTTC
TRBJ2-1 | . | TRBV15 | . | CATSRDYSPQFF | TGTGCCACCAGCAGAGATTATAGTCCTCAGTTCTTC
TRBJ2-5 | . | TRBV7-2 | . | CASSLQGSGETQYF | TGTGCCAGCAGCTTACAGGGGTCCGGAGAGACCCAGTACTTC
TRBJ1-1 | . | TRBV7-2 | . | CASSSVRGAGGVGTEAFF | TGTGCCAGCAGCTCTGTGCGGGGGGCCGGCGGGGTAGGCACTGAAGCTTTCTTT
TRBJ1-3 | many | TRBV30 | TRBD1 | CAWSVTGSRNTIYF | TGTGCCTGGAGTGTGACAGGGTCAAGAAACACCATATATTTT
TRBJ2-7 | . | TRBV5-1 | . | CASSLRESYEQYF | TGCGCCAGCAGCTTGAGGGAGTCCTACGAGCAGTACTTC
TRBJ2-2 | . | TRBV5-1 | TRBD2 | CASSLVLAGVNTGELFF | TGCGCCAGCAGCTTGGTTCTAGCGGGGGTGAACACCGGGGAGCTGTTTTTT
TRBJ2-1 | . | TRBV5-1 | . | CASSLQVNNEQFF | TGCGCCAGCAGCCTTCAGGTAAACAATGAGCAGTTCTTC
TRBJ2-7 | . | TRBV15 | TRBD1 | CATSSSGTGSLEQYF | TGTGCCACCAGCAGCTCCGGGACAGGTTCGCTCGAGCAGTACTTC
TRBJ1-6 | . | TRBV4-2 | TRBD1 | CASSRPGTGRGSPLHF | TGTGCCAGCAGCCGACCCGGGACAGGACGAGGATCACCCCTCCACTTT
TRBJ1-4 | once | TRBV19 | . | CASSRRLDSATNEKLFF | TGTGCCAGTAGCCGAAGACTAGACAGTGCAACTAATGAAAAACTGTTTTTT
TRBJ2-2 | . | TRBV9 | . | CASSVASILGTGEAGELFF | .